These 21 T cell receptor beta chains were sequenced from one sample in a study of molecular identifiers for immune sequencing clone quantification. TCRdb itself ran the PCR reads through MiXCR, one entry per CDR3 protein. The sample includes around 460,000 distinct CDR3 sequences, around 23% of them seen just once. Sequences were obtained from naive CD8+ T cells from blood, with Jurkat cell RNA spiked in. Regarding subset: FACS-sorted CD8+CD4-CCR7+CD45RA+ naive T cells. Source of these receptors: a human donor in good health. Some libraries in this study had Jurkat cell RNA spiked in.

Ten or more counts support this clonotype. The chain is built from TRBV20-1 and TRBJ2-3, with unresolved D. This CDR3 has 15 amino acids. V was trimmed by 0 bases and J by 0 bases, leaving 10 bases between them. Germline values: CDR1 DFQATT, CDR2 SNEGSKA (reference sequence). The CDR3 sequence is CSARDRSESTDTQYF. CDR3 in DNA: TGCAGTGCTAGAGATCGGAGCGAAAGCACAGATACGCAGTATTTT.

This clonotype was counted a single time. The chain couples TRBV7-2 to TRBJ2-7; TRBD2 is a possible D gene (5 bases). The CDR3 length is 14 residues. Germline CDR1 and CDR2: SGHTA and FQGNSA. Trimming took 4 bases from V and 4 from J, leaving 14 bases between them. The CDR3 region is CASSSSEGSYEQYF. The CDR3 coding sequence is TGTGCCAGCAGCTCCTCCGAGGGTAGTTACGAGCAGTACTTC.

This clonotype was seen repeatedly, ten times or more. The V and J genes are TRBV28 and TRBJ2-7; D not resolved. The CDR3 covers 15 residues. The germline gives CDR1 MDHEN, CDR2 SYDVKM. Deletions cut 1 base from V and 2 bases from J, with 12 bases between. CDR3 coding DNA: TGTGCCAGCAGTTTATATTCAGTTCCTGCCTACGAGCAGTACTTC. Translated: CASSLYSVPAYEQYF.

This clonotype was counted between two and nine times. The chain carries TRBV7-9 and TRBJ2-1; D unresolved. CDR1 and CDR2 (germline): SEHNR, FQNEAQ (reference sequence). The V and J ends lost 4 bases and 3 bases respectively, with 16 bases between them. This CDR3 is built from 16 residues. The CDR3 DNA is TGTGCCAGCAGCTCCTCGGCCCGACGGCTCTACAATGAGCAGTTCTTC. Its translation is CASSSSARRLYNEQFF.

This clonotype was seen more than once but under ten times. The V call is TRBV30, the J call TRBJ2-1; 12 nucleotides align to TRBD2. Germline-derived CDR1 and CDR2 are GTSNPN and SVGIG (reference sequence). Trimming cost V 5 bases and J 9 bases; bases outside gene matches: 5. The CDR3 runs to 13 residues. CDR3 in DNA: TGTGCCTGGGCTAGCGGGGGGGCCTTTGAGCAGTTCTTC. Its translation: CAWASGGAFEQFF. The variable domain in full, with the rest retrieved from reference TRBV30 and TRBJ2-1, is SQTIHQWPATLVQPVGSPLSLECTVEGTSNPNLYWYRQAAGRGLQLLFYSVGIGQISSEVPQNLSASRPQDRQFILSSKKLLLSDSGFYLCAWASGGAFEQFFGPGTRLTVL.

This clonotype was counted at least ten times. The chain couples TRBV28 to TRBJ1-4; D is unclear. Germline assignment: CDR1 MDHEN and CDR2 SYDVKM. There are 16 residues in the CDR3. Trimming pared 7 bases from V and 1 base from J, leaving 16 bases between. The CDR3 reads CASTLTLGETNEKLFF. The DNA for the CDR3 is TGTGCCAGCACCTTAACCCTTGGGGAAACTAATGAAAAACTGTTTTTT.

The table lists this clonotype with many counts. V gene TRBV20-1 combines with J gene TRBJ2-7, with 10 bases lining up with TRBD2. The CDR3 has 13 amino acids. In germline, CDR1 is DFQATT, CDR2 SNEGSKA (reference sequence). Losses at the gene ends were 8 bases for V and 6 bases for J; bases not matched to a gene: 10. The CDR3 reads CSFGLAGVSEQYF. The DNA of the CDR3 is TGCAGTTTCGGGCTAGCGGGAGTAAGCGAGCAGTACTTC.

J is TRBJ2-2 and V is TRBV9; no reliable D call. Germline V gene lookup returns CDR1 SGDLS and CDR2 YYNGEE. Trimming took off 2 bases at V and 1 base at J, with 6 bases between the two ends. The CDR3 has 14 residues. CDR3 protein: CASSVSMNTGELFF. In DNA form, the CDR3 reads TGTGCCAGCAGCGTTAGTATGAACACCGGGGAGCTGTTTTTT.

This clonotype has more than one count but fewer than ten. J is TRBJ1-1 and V is TRBV7-6; D might be TRBD1 (5 bases). Germline CDR1 reads SGHVS; CDR2 reads FNYEAQ. V gave up 1 base and J gave up 3 bases, with 15 bases separating them. This CDR3 region has 16 residues. In DNA form, the CDR3 reads TGTGCCAGCAGCTTAGAGTCTAGGATAGGGGACACTGAAGCTTTCTTT. Translation: CASSLESRIGDTEAFF.

In its sample, this clonotype was seen a few times. The CDR3 loop reads CSARGILSGEQYF. Here the CDR3 DNA reads TGCAGTGCTAGGGGTATTTTATCGGGCGAGCAGTACTTC. J is TRBJ2-7 and V is TRBV20-1; D gene uncertain. CDR1 is DFQATT, CDR2 SNEGSKA, per germline (reference sequence). Between the trimmed V and J ends, which lost 3 bases and 6 bases, there was a span of 15 bases. This CDR3 is built from 13 residues.

This clonotype has ten or more counts. V usage is TRBV12-3 or TRBV12-4 and J usage is TRBJ1-4; no firm D call. The CDR3 sequence is 13 residues long. V lost 7 bases and J lost 5, with 11 bases in between. CDR3 protein: CASNGGWNEKLFF. CDR3 nucleotide sequence: TGTGCCAGCAATGGAGGTTGGAATGAAAAACTGTTTTTT.

The chain has TRBV7-3 and TRBJ2-5; 9 bases line up with TRBD2. There are 15 residues in the CDR3. The V gene end was trimmed by 4 bases and the J gene end by 5 bases; junction bases not matched to a gene: 8. Germline CDR1 and CDR2: SGHTA and FQGTGA. This chain's CDR3 is CASSYFSGSGETQYF. The CDR3, as DNA: TGTGCCAGCAGCTATTTTAGCGGGAGTGGGGAGACCCAGTACTTC.

This clonotype was observed a few times. The gene calls are TRBV2 and TRBJ2-2; tentatively, D is TRBD1 (5 bases). Trimming left V 4 bases short and J 3 bases short, with 12 bases between. CDR3 size: 15 residues. Germline V gene sequence: CDR1 SNHLY, CDR2 FYNNEI. In nucleotides, the CDR3 is TGTGCCAGCAGTGTCAGGGATGGGGACACCGGGGAGCTGTTTTTT. This sequence encodes CASSVRDGDTGELFF.

This clonotype was counted a few times. The chain carries TRBV19 and TRBJ2-3; TRBD2 matches 8 bases. The V gene end was trimmed by 4 bases and the J gene end by 2 bases; junction bases not matched to a gene: 11. This CDR3 comprises 17 residues. CDR1 is LNHDA, CDR2 SQIVND, per germline (reference sequence). The CDR3 DNA sequence: TGTGCCAGTAGTAACGCCTGGACTAGCCCTGACACAGATACGCAGTATTTT. It specifies CASSNAWTSPDTDTQYF. Looking up the rest from reference TRBV19 and TRBJ2-3 gives the full variable domain: DGGITQSPKYLFRKEGQNVTLSCEQNLNHDAMYWYRQDPGQGLRLIYYSQIVNDFQKGDIAEGYSVSREKKESFPLTVTSAQKNPTAFYLCASSNAWTSPDTDTQYFGPGTRLTVL.

This clonotype has ten or more counts. The chain employs TRBV7-9 and TRBJ1-4; a weak D match, TRBD1 (6 bases). CDR1 SEHNR and CDR2 FQNEAQ come from the germline V gene (reference sequence). V lost 3 bases and J lost 8, with 16 bases in between. The CDR3 spans 15 residues. In nucleotides, the CDR3 is TGTGCCAGCAGCTTCCCGGACAGTCCCGGCGAAAAACTGTTTTTT. It codes for CASSFPDSPGEKLFF.

At least ten counts were recorded for this clonotype. The V and J genes are TRBV7-9 and TRBJ2-5; tentative D call: TRBD2 (5 bases). CDR1 and CDR2 from the germline V gene are SEHNR and FQNEAQ (reference sequence). CDR3 length: 14 residues. The ends were cut back, 4 bases at V and 0 bases at J, with 9 bases in the middle. This CDR3 is CASSSQDYQETQYF. For the CDR3, the DNA is TGTGCCAGCAGCTCCCAGGACTACCAAGAGACCCAGTACTTC.

The chain couples TRBV4-1 to TRBJ2-7; the match to TRBD1 covers 8 bases. The V segment lost 0 bases and the J segment 8 bases; nucleotides outside the gene matches: 12. Germline CDR1 and CDR2: MGHRA and YSYEKL. The CDR3 loop spans 16 amino acids. The CDR3 here is CASSQDLRTGFDQQYF. The CDR3 DNA reads as TGCGCCAGCAGCCAAGATCTAAGGACAGGGTTCGATCAGCAGTACTTC.

This clonotype showed up just a few times. The V call is TRBV6-5, the J call TRBJ2-1, with 9 bases fitting TRBD2. CDR1 MNHEY and CDR2 SVGAGI come from the germline V gene. The junction had 11 bases not matched to a gene; V was cut back by 2 bases and J by 9 bases. The CDR3 loop spans 16 amino acids. The DNA of the CDR3 is TGTGCCAGCAGTTACGGGGTTGCGGGGGGGCCGGGTGAGCAGTTCTTC. The encoded protein is CASSYGVAGGPGEQFF.

Details on this clonotype: A much larger clone differs by one base, so this may be a read error. J is TRBJ1-4 and V is TRBV7-9; D is uncertain. The CDR3 has 13 amino acids. CDR1 SEHNR and CDR2 FQNEAQ come from the germline V gene (reference sequence). V lost 3 bases and J lost 8, with 10 bases in between. The CDR3: CASSFEREEKLFF. In DNA form, the CDR3 reads TGTGCCAGCAGCTTTGAGAGGGAGGAAAAACTGTTTTTT.

This chain links TRBV19 with TRBJ2-7; 9 nucleotides agree with TRBD1. The CDR3 runs 14 residues. Germline V gene lookup returns CDR1 LNHDA and CDR2 SQIVND (reference sequence). Unmatched junction bases numbered 7, after V lost 6 bases and J lost 4 bases. CDR3 residues: CASSPTGGLYEQYF. For the CDR3, the DNA is TGTGCCAGTAGCCCGACAGGGGGTCTGTACGAGCAGTACTTC.

The chain joins TRBV5-1 to TRBJ2-1; 7 bases agree with TRBD2. The germline V gene encodes CDR1 SGHRS and CDR2 YFSETQ. V lost 3 bases to trimming and J lost 2 bases; unmatched junction nucleotides: 14. This CDR3 is 18 amino acids long. Here the CDR3 reads CASSYTPPWEGTYNEQFF. The CDR3 DNA reads as TGCGCCAGCAGCTATACCCCCCCGTGGGAGGGTACCTACAATGAGCAGTTCTTC. The entire variable domain, with the rest obtained from reference TRBV5-1 and TRBJ2-1, is as follows: KAGVTQTPRYLIKTRGQQVTLSCSPISGHRSVSWYQQTPGQGLQFLFEYFSETQRNKGNFPGRFSGRQFSNSRSEMNVSTLELGDSALYLCASSYTPPWEGTYNEQFFGPGTRLTVL.